This paragraph covers one TCR beta chain sequence. CDR1 is SEHNR, CDR2 FQNEAQ, per germline (reference sequence). This CDR3 region has 13 residues. Deletions cut 0 bases from V and 0 bases from J, with 2 bases between. This entry comes from a study of blood T cell repertoires in COVID-19. Study context: Some COVID-19 samples were acute and others convalescent; all came from the United States, Italy and Spain. PBMCs, B-cell-depleted T cells, or T cells were the source of the cDNA or gDNA that made up the material.

Patients from Seattle were sampled longitudinally, starting during active infection. Per the original methods: Using reference gene primer amplification, nucleated cell counts were estimated. Assay used: immunoSEQ multiplex PCR; TCRdb lists only in-frame clones, some missing. From that table come the V and J calls and clone size; the DNA was used to work out D and trimming. The sample holds almost 250,000 clones, approximately 85% seen once. This clonotype was sampled from a woman of 80 years or more with COVID-19, enrolled during active disease. The sequenced material came from peripheral blood. The gene calls are TRBV7-9 and TRBJ1-1; D gene uncertain. CDR3 region: CASSLAMNTEAFF. The CDR3 DNA is TGTGCCAGCAGCTTAGCTATGAACACTGAAGCTTTCTTT.